Below are 8 T cell receptor beta chains sequenced from a single sample in a study of T cells in lung cancer brain metastases. Clones were read by immunoSEQ multiplex PCR, and TCRdb kept only the in-frame ones, dropping some. The table lists around 1,600 clones, roughly 80% of them singletons. Material: tumor tissue from the primary lung tumor. Receptor source: a man in his 70s with non-small cell lung cancer.

The chain combines TRBV5-4 with TRBJ2-1, with 12 bases fitting TRBD2. CDR1 and CDR2 (germline): SGHNT, YYREEE (reference sequence). This CDR3 spans 15 amino acids. J gave up 8 bases and V 3 bases, and 6 bases lay outside the gene matches. CDR3 sequence: CASSSLAGGIHEQFF. In nucleotides, the CDR3 is TGTGCCAGCAGCTCACTAGCGGGAGGCATTCATGAGCAGTTCTTC.

The genes are TRBV7-8 and TRBJ1-1, with 11 nucleotides matching TRBD1. This CDR3 has 15 amino acids. Per the germline V gene, CDR1 is SGHVS and CDR2 is FQNEAQ. Trimming removed 5 bases from V and 2 bases from J; junction bases left unmatched: 4. CDR3 loop: CASSTGTGGNTEAFF. The DNA for the CDR3 is TGTGCCAGCAGCACCGGGACAGGGGGAAACACTGAAGCTTTCTTT. Drawing the rest from reference TRBV7-8 and TRBJ1-1, the complete variable domain is GAGVSQSPRYKVAKRGQDVALRCDPISGHVSLFWYQQALGQGPEFLTYFQNEAQLDKSGLPSDRFFAERPEGSVSTLKIQRTQQEDSAVYLCASSTGTGGNTEAFFGQGTRLTVV.

The chain employs TRBV11-3 and TRBJ2-7, with 11 positions matching TRBD2. With 5 bases clipped from V and 4 bases from J, the junction kept 7 bases outside the gene matches. Germline assignment: CDR1 SGHNT and CDR2 YENEEA. CDR3 length: 15 amino acids. The CDR3 loop reads CASSGGTSGLYEQYV. The CDR3 nucleotides read TGTGCCAGCAGCGGCGGGACTAGCGGCCTTTACGAGCAGTACGTC.

This chain connects TRBV2 to TRBJ2-7; 12 bases match TRBD2. V shed 6 bases, J shed 5 bases, and the junction held 8 bases outside the gene matches. The CDR3 contains 15 residues. CDR1 and CDR2 (germline): SNHLY, FYNNEI. The CDR3 sequence is CASSVLGLAGNEQYF. The CDR3 nucleotides are TGTGCCAGCAGCGTCCTTGGACTAGCGGGAAACGAGCAGTACTTC.

This chain uses TRBV7-2 with TRBJ2-2, with a weak D call TRBD1 (6 bases). Germline lookup yields CDR1 SGHTA and CDR2 FQGNSA. Trimming removed 5 bases at V and 6 bases at J, with 13 bases between. CDR3 size: 14 residues. This CDR3 is CASSPKTGPGELFF. CDR3 sequence (DNA): TGTGCCAGCAGCCCAAAGACAGGTCCCGGGGAGCTGTTTTTT.

There are a few counts of this clone. This chain connects TRBV29-1 to TRBJ2-3; possible D gene TRBD2, 5 bases. This CDR3 has 13 amino acids. V was pared by 7 bases and J by 1 base, with 12 bases between. In germline, CDR1 is SQVTM, CDR2 ANQGSEA. CDR3 in DNA: TGCAGCGCCGAGGCGGGCGGCACAGATACGCAGTATTTT. Amino acid sequence: CSAEAGGTDTQYF.

The chain has TRBV11-3 and TRBJ1-4; D is uncertain. Germline V lookup: CDR1 SGHNT, CDR2 YENEEA. The V end was cut by 6 bases, the J end by 8 bases, with 16 bases between. The CDR3 is made up of 14 amino acids. CDR3 amino acids: CASRRRQGHEKLFF. The CDR3 nucleotides read TGTGCCAGCAGAAGACGACAAGGGCACGAAAAACTGTTTTTT.

The chain has TRBV7-7 and TRBJ2-5; possible D gene TRBD1, 5 bases. The length of the CDR3 is 16 residues. From germline, CDR1 is SSHAT and CDR2 FNYEAQ (reference sequence). V lost 3 bases to trimming and J lost 0 bases, with 14 bases between them. The CDR3 spells CASSLGQTVYQETQYF. The DNA for the CDR3 is TGTGCCAGCAGCTTGGGCCAGACAGTGTACCAAGAGACCCAGTACTTC.